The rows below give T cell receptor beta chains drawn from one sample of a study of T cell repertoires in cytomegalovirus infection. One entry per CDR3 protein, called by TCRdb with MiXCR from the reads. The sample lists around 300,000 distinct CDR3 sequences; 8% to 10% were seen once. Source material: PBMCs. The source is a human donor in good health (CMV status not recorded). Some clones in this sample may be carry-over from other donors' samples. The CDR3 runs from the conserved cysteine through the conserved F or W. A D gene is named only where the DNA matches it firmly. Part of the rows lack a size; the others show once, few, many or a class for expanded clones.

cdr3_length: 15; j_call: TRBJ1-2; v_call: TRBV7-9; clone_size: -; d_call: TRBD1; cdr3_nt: TGTGCCAGCAGCTCCCCGGGACAGGGGGGCTATGGCTACACCTTC; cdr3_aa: CASSSPGQGGYGYTF
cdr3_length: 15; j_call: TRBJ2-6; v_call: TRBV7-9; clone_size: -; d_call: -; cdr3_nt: TGTGCCAGCAGCTTAGTGGTATCCGGGGCCAACGTCCTGACTTTC; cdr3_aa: CASSLVVSGANVLTF
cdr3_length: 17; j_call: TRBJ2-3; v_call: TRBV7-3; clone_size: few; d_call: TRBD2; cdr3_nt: TGTGCCAGCAGCCCAGGGGGGGGGCTAGCGGGAGGATCTACGCAGTATTTT; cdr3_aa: CASSPGGGLAGGSTQYF
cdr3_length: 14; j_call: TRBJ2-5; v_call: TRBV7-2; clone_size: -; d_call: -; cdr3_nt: TGTGCCAGCAGCTTAGTAGCAAAAGGTGGGACCCAGTACTTC; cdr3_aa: CASSLVAKGGTQYF
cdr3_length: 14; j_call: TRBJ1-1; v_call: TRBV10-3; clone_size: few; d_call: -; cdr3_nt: TGTGCCATCAGTGACCCGGGCTCGGGGACTGAAGCTTTCTTT; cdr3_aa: CAISDPGSGTEAFF
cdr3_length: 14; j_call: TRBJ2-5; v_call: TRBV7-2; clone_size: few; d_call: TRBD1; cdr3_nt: TGTGCCAGCAGCTTCAACAGGGGCCAAGAGACCCAGTACTTC; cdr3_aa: CASSFNRGQETQYF
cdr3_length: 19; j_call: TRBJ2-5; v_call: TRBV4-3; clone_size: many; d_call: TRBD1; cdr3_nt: TGCGCCAGCAGCCAAGATTGGGGCCAGACAGGGGGTGGCCAAGAGACCCAGTACTTC; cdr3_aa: CASSQDWGQTGGGQETQYF
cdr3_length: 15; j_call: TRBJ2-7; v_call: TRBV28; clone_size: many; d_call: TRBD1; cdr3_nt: TGTGCCAGCAGTTCTCCGGGACAGGGGGTCAACGAGCAGTACTTC; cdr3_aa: CASSSPGQGVNEQYF
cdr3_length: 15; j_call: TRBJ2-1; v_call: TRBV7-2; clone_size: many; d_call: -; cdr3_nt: TGTGCCAGCAGCTCCCCGAGGGGGGCCTACAATGAGCAGTTCTTC; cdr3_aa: CASSSPRGAYNEQFF
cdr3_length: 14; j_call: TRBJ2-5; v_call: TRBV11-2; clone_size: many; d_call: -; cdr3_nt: TGTGCCAGCAGCCCTAAAGGGGCGGTGGAGACCCAGTACTTC; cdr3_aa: CASSPKGAVETQYF
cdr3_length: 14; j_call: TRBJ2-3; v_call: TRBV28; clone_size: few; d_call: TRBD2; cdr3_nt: TGTGCCAGCAGTTTAGGCATCGCGGGGGGGCGGACGTATTTT; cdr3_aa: CASSLGIAGGRTYF
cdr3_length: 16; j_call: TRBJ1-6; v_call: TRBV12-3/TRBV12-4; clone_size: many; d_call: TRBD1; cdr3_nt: TGTGCCAGCAGTTTAGTAGGAGCAGGGGGTAGTTCACCCCTCCACTTT; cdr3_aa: CASSLVGAGGSSPLHF
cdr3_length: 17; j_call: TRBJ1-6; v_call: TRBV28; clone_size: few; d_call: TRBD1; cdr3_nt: TGTGCCAGCAGTCTTGGACAGGGGGGCGGGGTGTATTCACCCCTCCACTTT; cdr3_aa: CASSLGQGGGVYSPLHF
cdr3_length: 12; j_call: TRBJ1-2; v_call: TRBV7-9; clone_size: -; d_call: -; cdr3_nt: TGTGCCAGCAGCTCCCGCGGTTGGGGCTACACCTTC; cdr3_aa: CASSSRGWGYTF
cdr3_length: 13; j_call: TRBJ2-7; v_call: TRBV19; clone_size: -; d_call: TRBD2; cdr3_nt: TGTGCCAGTAGTATTGGGGACTACTACGAGCAGTACTTC; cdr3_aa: CASSIGDYYEQYF
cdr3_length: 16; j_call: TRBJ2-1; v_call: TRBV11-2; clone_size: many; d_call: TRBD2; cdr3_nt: TGTGCCAGCAGCTACTGGGCTAGCGGGGGGGCCAATGAGCAGTTCTTC; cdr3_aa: CASSYWASGGANEQFF
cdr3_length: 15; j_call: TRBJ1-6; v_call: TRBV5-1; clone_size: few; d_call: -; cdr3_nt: TGCGCCAGCAGCTTCGGACAGCCGATCAATTCACCCCTCCACTTT; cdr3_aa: CASSFGQPINSPLHF
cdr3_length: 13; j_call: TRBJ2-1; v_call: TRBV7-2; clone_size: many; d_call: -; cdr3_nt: TGTGCCAGCAGCCGAAGGTGGGAGAGTGAGCAGTTCTTC; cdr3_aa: CASSRRWESEQFF
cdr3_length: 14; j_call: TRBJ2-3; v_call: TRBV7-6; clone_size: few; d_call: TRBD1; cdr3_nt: TGTGCCAGCAGCCCCGGACAGGGAGCAGATACGCAGTATTTT; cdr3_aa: CASSPGQGADTQYF
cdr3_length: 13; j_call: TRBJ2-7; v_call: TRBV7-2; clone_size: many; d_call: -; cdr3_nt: TGTGCCAGCAGCGGCCCACTACCCTACGAGCAGTACTTC; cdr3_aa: CASSGPLPYEQYF
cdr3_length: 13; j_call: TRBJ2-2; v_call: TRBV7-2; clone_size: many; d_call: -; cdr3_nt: TGTGCCAGCAGCTTACGAGGTTCCGGGGAGCTGTTTTTT; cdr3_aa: CASSLRGSGELFF
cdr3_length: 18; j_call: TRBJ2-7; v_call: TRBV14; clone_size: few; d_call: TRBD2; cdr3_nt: TGTGCCAGCAGCCAAGAATCCCCCCTAGCGGGTACCTTTGACGAGCAGTACTTC; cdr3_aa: CASSQESPLAGTFDEQYF
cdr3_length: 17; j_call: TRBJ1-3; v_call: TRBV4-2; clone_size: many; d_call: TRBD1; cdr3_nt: TGTGCCAGCAGCCAAACCAATGGGGGGGACAGCAGAAACACCATATATTTT; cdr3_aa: CASSQTNGGDSRNTIYF
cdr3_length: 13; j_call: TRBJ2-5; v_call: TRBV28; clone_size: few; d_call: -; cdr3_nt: TGTGCCAGCAGACCGACTCTCCAAGAGACCCAGTACTTC; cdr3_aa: CASRPTLQETQYF
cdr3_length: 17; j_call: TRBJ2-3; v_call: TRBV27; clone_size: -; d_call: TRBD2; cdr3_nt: TGTGCCAGCAGTTTGACTAGCGGGGGCCCCCGCACAGATACGCAGTATTTT; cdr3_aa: CASSLTSGGPRTDTQYF
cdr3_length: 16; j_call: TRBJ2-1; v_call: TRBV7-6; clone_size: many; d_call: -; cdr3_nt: TGTGCCAGCAGCTTGATGACAGCGTCCTCCTACAATGAGCAGTTCTTC; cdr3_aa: CASSLMTASSYNEQFF
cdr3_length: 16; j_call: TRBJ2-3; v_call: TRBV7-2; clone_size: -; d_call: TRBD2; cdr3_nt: TGTGCCAGCAGCTTCGGGTCTAGCGGGGGCTCTAATACGCAGTATTTT; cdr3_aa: CASSFGSSGGSNTQYF
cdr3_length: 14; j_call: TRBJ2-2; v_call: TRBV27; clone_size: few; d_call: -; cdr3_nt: TGTGCCAGCACCGGCCTGGGGTTAGCTGGCGAGCTGTTTTTT; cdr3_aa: CASTGLGLAGELFF
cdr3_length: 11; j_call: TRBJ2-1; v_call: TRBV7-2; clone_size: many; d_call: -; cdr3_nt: TGTGCCAGCAGCTTACACAATGAGCAGTTCTTC; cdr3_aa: CASSLHNEQFF
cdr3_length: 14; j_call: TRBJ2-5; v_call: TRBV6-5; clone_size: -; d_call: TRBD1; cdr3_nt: TGTGCCAGCAGTCCTTACCAGGGGGCGGAGACCCAGTACTTC; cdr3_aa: CASSPYQGAETQYF
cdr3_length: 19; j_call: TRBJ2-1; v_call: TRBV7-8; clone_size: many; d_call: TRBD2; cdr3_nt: TGTGCCAGCAGCTTAGGGAAGGCTAGCGGGCGGCGGCTCCCAAATGAGCAGTTCTTC; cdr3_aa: CASSLGKASGRRLPNEQFF
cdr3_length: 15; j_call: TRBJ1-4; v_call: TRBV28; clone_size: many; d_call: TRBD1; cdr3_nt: TGTGCCAGCAAGGGGGCATTGCGAACTAATGAAAAACTGTTTTTT; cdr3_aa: CASKGALRTNEKLFF
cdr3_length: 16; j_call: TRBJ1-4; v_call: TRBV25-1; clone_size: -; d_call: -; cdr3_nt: TGTGCCAGCAGTTTCAGGGAGGGAAGGGCTAATGAAAAACTGTTTTTT; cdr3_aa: CASSFREGRANEKLFF
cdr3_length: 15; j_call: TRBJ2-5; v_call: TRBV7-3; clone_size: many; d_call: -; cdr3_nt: TGTGCCAGCAGCTTATTGGGCGGGGGCGGAGAGACCCAGTACTTC; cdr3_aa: CASSLLGGGGETQYF
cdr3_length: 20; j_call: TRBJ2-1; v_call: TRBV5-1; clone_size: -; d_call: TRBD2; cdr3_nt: TGCGCCAGCAGCAACGGTGGTAGCGGGGGCCGACCGCTACCCTACAATGAGCAGTTCTTC; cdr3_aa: CASSNGGSGGRPLPYNEQFF
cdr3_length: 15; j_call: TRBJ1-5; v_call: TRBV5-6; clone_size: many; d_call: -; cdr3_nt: TGTGCCAGCACTTCAGGAGCCTATAGCAATCAGCCCCAGCATTTT; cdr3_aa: CASTSGAYSNQPQHF
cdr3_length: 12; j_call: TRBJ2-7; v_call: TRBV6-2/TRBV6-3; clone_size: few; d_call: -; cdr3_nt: TGTGCCAGCAGTGGGGACCCCAGCGAGCAGTACTTC; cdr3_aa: CASSGDPSEQYF
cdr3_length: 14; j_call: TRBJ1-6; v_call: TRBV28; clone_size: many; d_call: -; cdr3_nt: TGTGCCAGCAGTTTACGGGGCCCCTATTCACCCCTCCACTTT; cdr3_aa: CASSLRGPYSPLHF
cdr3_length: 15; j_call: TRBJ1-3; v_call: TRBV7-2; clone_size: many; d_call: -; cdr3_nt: TGTGCCAGCAGCCCTGCAACCGGTTCTGGAAACACCATATATTTT; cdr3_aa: CASSPATGSGNTIYF
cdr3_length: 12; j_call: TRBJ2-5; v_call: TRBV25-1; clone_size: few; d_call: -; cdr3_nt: TGTGCCAGCAGTGGGTCAAGTGAGACCCAGTACTTC; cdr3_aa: CASSGSSETQYF
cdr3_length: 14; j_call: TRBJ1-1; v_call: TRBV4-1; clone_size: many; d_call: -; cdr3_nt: TGCGCCAGCAGCCAAGATCGTGGTAACACTGAAGCTTTCTTT; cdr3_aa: CASSQDRGNTEAFF
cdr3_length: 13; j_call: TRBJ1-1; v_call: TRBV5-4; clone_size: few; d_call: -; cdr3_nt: TGTGCCAGCAGCTTGCCAAAGGAGGGGGGAGCTTTCTTT; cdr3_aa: CASSLPKEGGAFF
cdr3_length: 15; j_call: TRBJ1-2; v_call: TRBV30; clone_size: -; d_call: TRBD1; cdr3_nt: TGTGCCTGGAGCCACCCCGGGACAGCCGGCTATGGCTACACCTTC; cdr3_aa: CAWSHPGTAGYGYTF
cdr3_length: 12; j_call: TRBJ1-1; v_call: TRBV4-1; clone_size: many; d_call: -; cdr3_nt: TGCGCCAGCAGCCTCGGAACAGGTGAAGCTTTCTTT; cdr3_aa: CASSLGTGEAFF
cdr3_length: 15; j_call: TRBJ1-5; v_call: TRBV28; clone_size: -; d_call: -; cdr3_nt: TGTGCCACAACGCTGATAGGACAGCCGAATCAGCCCCAGCATTTT; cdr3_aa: CATTLIGQPNQPQHF
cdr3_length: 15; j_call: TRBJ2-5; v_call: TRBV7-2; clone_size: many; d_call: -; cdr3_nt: TGTGCCAGCAGCGAACAGGGGGGGTTTCAAGAGACCCAGTACTTC; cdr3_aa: CASSEQGGFQETQYF
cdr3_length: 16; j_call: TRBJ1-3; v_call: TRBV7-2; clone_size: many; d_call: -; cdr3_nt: TGTGCCAGCAGCTTAGGCGGGGTAATCTCTGGAAACACCATATATTTT; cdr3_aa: CASSLGGVISGNTIYF
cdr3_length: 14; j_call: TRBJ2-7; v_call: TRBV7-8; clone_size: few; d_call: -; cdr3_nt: TGTGCCAGCAGCCCTAGAACAGGGATCGACGAGCAGTACTTC; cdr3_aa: CASSPRTGIDEQYF